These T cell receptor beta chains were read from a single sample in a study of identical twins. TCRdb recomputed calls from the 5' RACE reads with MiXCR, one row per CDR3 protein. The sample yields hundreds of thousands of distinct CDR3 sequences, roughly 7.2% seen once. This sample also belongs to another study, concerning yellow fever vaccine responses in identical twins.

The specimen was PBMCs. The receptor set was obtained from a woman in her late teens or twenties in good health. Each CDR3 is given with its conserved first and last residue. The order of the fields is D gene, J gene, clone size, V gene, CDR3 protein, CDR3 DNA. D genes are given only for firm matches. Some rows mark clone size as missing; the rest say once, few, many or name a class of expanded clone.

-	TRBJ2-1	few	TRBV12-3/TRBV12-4	CACSLVALAGSSYNEQFF	TGTGCCTGCAGTTTAGTCGCTCTGGCGGGTAGCTCCTACAATGAGCAGTTCTTC
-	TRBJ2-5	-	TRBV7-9	CASSFSLGANQETQYF	TGTGCCAGCAGCTTTTCATTGGGGGCAAACCAAGAGACCCAGTACTTC
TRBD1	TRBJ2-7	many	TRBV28	CASSLSEGQPYEQYF	TGTGCCAGCAGTTTATCCGAGGGACAGCCCTACGAGCAGTACTTC
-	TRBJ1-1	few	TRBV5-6	CASRFGMNTEAFF	TGTGCCAGCCGGTTTGGCATGAACACTGAAGCTTTCTTT
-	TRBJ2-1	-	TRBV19	CASTPRGAYNEQFF	TGTGCCAGTACCCCGAGAGGAGCCTACAATGAGCAGTTCTTC
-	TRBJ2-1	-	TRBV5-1	CASSLVGGLYNEQFF	TGCGCCAGCAGCTTGGTGGGGGGTCTCTACAATGAGCAGTTCTTC
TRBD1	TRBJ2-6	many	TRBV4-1	CASSHNSQGAAGANVLTF	TGCGCCAGCAGCCACAATTCACAGGGGGCGGCTGGGGCCAACGTCCTGACTTTC
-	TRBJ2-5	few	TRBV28	CASSEDLIRGRETQYF	TGTGCCAGCAGTGAGGACTTGATAAGGGGAAGAGAGACCCAGTACTTC
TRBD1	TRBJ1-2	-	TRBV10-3	CAIMTGRGVYGYTF	TGTGCCATCATGACAGGGCGTGGGGTTTATGGCTACACCTTC
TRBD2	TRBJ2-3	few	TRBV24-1	CATSDPSELALRSDTQYF	TGTGCCACCAGTGACCCCTCGGAACTAGCGCTGCGTTCAGATACGCAGTATTTT
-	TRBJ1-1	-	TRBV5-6	CASSVPGGVGRTEALF	TGTGCCAGCAGCGTCCCGGGCGGGGTAGGGAGGACTGAAGCTCTCTTT
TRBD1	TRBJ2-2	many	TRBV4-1	CASSRTGGTTGELFF	TGCGCCAGCAGCCGGACAGGAGGAACCACCGGGGAGCTGTTTTTT
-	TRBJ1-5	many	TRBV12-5	CASGGSTQHF	TGTGCTAGTGGTGGGAGTACCCAGCATTTT
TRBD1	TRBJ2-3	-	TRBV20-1	CSARKGGPDTQYF	TGCAGTGCTAGGAAAGGGGGCCCAGATACGCAGTATTTT
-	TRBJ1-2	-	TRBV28	CASSFPANYGYTF	TGTGCCAGCAGTTTCCCCGCTAACTATGGCTACACCTTC
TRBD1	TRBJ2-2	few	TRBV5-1	CASGGQGSTGELFF	TGCGCCAGCGGCGGACAGGGAAGCACCGGGGAGCTGTTTTTT
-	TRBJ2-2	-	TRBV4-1	CASSQDDRFINTGELFF	TGCGCCAGCAGCCAAGATGACAGGTTCATCAACACCGGGGAGCTGTTTTTT
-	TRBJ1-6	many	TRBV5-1	CASSLDGTLYSPLHF	TGCGCCAGCAGCTTGGACGGGACATTGTATTCACCCCTCCACTTT
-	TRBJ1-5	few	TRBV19	CASSIGNQPQHF	TGTGCCAGTAGTATCGGCAATCAGCCCCAGCATTTT
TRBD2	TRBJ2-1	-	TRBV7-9	CASSLAGGSGEQFF	TGTGCCAGCAGCCTAGCGGGAGGGTCAGGTGAGCAGTTCTTC
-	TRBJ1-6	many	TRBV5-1	CASSLIGDSPLHF	TGCGCCAGCAGCTTAATCGGGGATTCACCCCTCCACTTT
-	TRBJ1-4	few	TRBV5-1	CASSFMVESEKLFF	TGCGCCAGCAGCTTCATGGTTGAGTCTGAAAAACTGTTTTTT
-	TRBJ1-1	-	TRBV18	CASSPMTGTQEAFF	TGTGCCAGCTCACCTATGACCGGGACCCAGGAAGCTTTCTTT
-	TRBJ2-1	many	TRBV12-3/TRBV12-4	CASSLALIGPDEQFF	TGTGCCAGCAGTTTAGCGCTAATAGGGCCCGATGAGCAGTTCTTC